A single sample gave rise to the 23 T cell receptor beta chains below, sequenced in a study of blood T cell repertoires in COVID-19. Profiled with immunoSEQ multiplex PCR; TCRdb holds only in-frame clones, not every one. The data hold over 300,000 clones, with 87% observed a single time. The sequenced sample was PBMCs or T cells enriched from blood (not recorded which). The receptors originated from a woman aged 25 to 45 who had recovered from COVID-19.

The V gene is TRBV5-8, the J gene TRBJ1-5; 9 bases agree with TRBD1. CDR1 is SGHTS, CDR2 YDEGEE, per germline. Trimming removed 4 bases from V and 6 bases from J; junction bases left unmatched: 5. This CDR3 has 14 amino acids. The CDR3 DNA reads as TGTGCCAGCAGCACTGACAGGGGGTCTCAGCCCCAGCATTTT. Translated, it gives CASSTDRGSQPQHF.

This chain joins TRBV24-1 and TRBJ1-2, with 7 bases fitting TRBD1. Germline-derived CDR1 and CDR2 are KGHDR and SFDVKD. Trimming removed 5 bases from V and 8 bases from J; junction bases left unmatched: 13. CDR3 length: 15 residues. The CDR3 protein is CATSVPGQPFGGYTF. The DNA for the CDR3 is TGTGCCACCAGTGTTCCGGGACAGCCCTTTGGGGGCTACACCTTC.

This clone has only one observation. The chain has TRBV19 and TRBJ1-5; TRBD1 aligns across 9 bases. Trimming at V came to 6 bases and at J to 5 bases, leaving 11 bases not matched to a gene. Germline V gene lookup returns CDR1 LNHDA and CDR2 SQIVND (reference sequence). The CDR3 is 16 residues long. Written as DNA, the CDR3 is TGTGCCAGTAGCCGAATACCGGGACAGGGAGATCAGCCCCAGCATTTT. Translation: CASSRIPGQGDQPQHF. Supplemented by reference TRBV19 and TRBJ1-5, the full variable domain reads DGGITQSPKYLFRKEGQNVTLSCEQNLNHDAMYWYRQDPGQGLRLIYYSQIVNDFQKGDIAEGYSVSREKKESFPLTVTSAQKNPTAFYLCASSRIPGQGDQPQHFGDGTRLSIL.

The rearrangement uses TRBV28 and TRBJ2-1; maybe TRBD2 (5 bases). Germline-derived CDR1 and CDR2 are MDHEN and SYDVKM. CDR3 length equals 15 residues. V was clipped by 1 base and J by 5 bases, with 12 bases between them. The CDR3 DNA follows: TGTGCCAGCAGTTTATCACGCCCGCGGGACAATGAGCAGTTCTTC. Translated: CASSLSRPRDNEQFF.

The rearrangement links TRBV18 to TRBJ1-5; TRBD1 agrees at 9 bases. The CDR3 is made up of 14 amino acids. Trimming took 3 bases from V and 6 from J; bases not matched to a gene: 3. Germline CDR1 reads KGHSH; CDR2 reads LQKENI. The CDR3 region is CASSPGTGTQPQHF. The CDR3 DNA is TGTGCCAGCTCACCCGGGACAGGGACTCAGCCCCAGCATTTT. Looking up the rest from reference TRBV18 and TRBJ1-5 gives the full variable domain: NAGVMQNPRHLVRRRGQEARLRCSPMKGHSHVYWYRQLPEEGLKFMVYLQKENIIDESGMPKERFSAEFPKEGPSILRIQQVVRGDSAAYFCASSPGTGTQPQHFGDGTRLSIL.

The rearrangement links TRBV7-9 to TRBJ2-2; D gene ambiguous. From germline, CDR1 is SEHNR and CDR2 FQNEAQ (reference sequence). This CDR3 spans 15 amino acids. V was shortened by 5 bases and J by 4 bases, with 14 bases between the two germline ends. The CDR3 bases are TGTGCCAGCAGCCTAGGAGCTTCCGGCACCGGGGAGCTGTTTTTT. Translating it yields CASSLGASGTGELFF.

The chain combines TRBV7-9 with TRBJ2-3, with 10 positions matching TRBD1. The CDR3 extends over 19 amino acids. Germline lookup yields CDR1 SEHNR and CDR2 FQNEAQ (reference sequence). Trimming took 4 bases from V and 4 from J; bases not matched to a gene: 17. The CDR3 DNA reads TGTGCCAGCAGCTCAAAATCCGGGACAGGGGTTTTGATATCAGATACGCAGTATTTT. This codes for CASSSKSGTGVLISDTQYF.

V is TRBV5-6 and J is TRBJ1-4; maybe TRBD1 (6 bases). V was shortened by 4 bases and J by 5 bases, with 15 bases between the two germline ends. Germline CDR1 and CDR2: SGHDT and YYEEEE. The CDR3 runs to 15 residues. CDR3 protein: CASSEHGGWNEKLFF. CDR3 DNA: TGTGCCAGCAGCGAGCATGGGGGCTGGAATGAAAAACTGTTTTTT.

The chain employs TRBV5-1 and TRBJ1-1; D gene unclear. Germline CDR1 is SGHRS and CDR2 is YFSETQ. V dropped 0 bases and J dropped 0 bases, with 6 bases sitting between them. This CDR3 has 14 residues. In DNA, the CDR3 is TGCGCCAGCAGCTTGGCAGTGCTGAACACTGAAGCTTTCTTT. Amino acid sequence: CASSLAVLNTEAFF.

This chain links TRBV9 with TRBJ2-2; 12 bases align to TRBD2. Germline lookup yields CDR1 SGDLS and CDR2 YYNGEE. This CDR3 is built from 17 residues. Trimming took 0 bases from V and 5 from J; bases not matched to a gene: 5. Here the CDR3 DNA reads TGTGCCAGCAGCGTAGATCCCGGGACTAGCGGGACCGGGGAGCTGTTTTTT. This gives the protein CASSVDPGTSGTGELFF.

V is TRBV6-5 and J is TRBJ2-5; unclear D gene. This CDR3 is 13 amino acids long. Germline V CDR1 and CDR2: MNHEY, SVGAGI. V was pared by 4 bases and J by 5 bases, with 11 bases between. Here the CDR3 DNA reads TGTGCCAGCAGTTCGATTCCCGGGGAGACCCAGTACTTC. Translation gives CASSSIPGETQYF.

V is TRBV18 and J is TRBJ2-3; TRBD1 is a possible D gene (6 bases). V lost 6 bases to trimming and J lost 4 bases, with 20 bases between them. The CDR3 length is 16 residues. CDR1 and CDR2 (germline): KGHSH, LQKENI. CDR3 protein: CASSGARAIRADTQYF. CDR3 coding DNA: TGTGCCAGCTCGGGGGCAAGGGCGATTCGGGCAGATACGCAGTATTTT.

This sequence joins TRBV27 and TRBJ1-2; maybe TRBD1 (5 bases). This CDR3 is built from 13 residues. V lost 0 bases, J lost 8 bases, and 10 bases lay in between. Per the germline V gene, CDR1 is MNHEY and CDR2 is SMNVEV (reference sequence). This CDR3 reads CASSLSRGEGYTF. The CDR3 DNA reads as TGTGCCAGCAGTTTATCCCGGGGGGAAGGCTACACCTTC.

The chain joins TRBV12-3 or TRBV12-4 to TRBJ2-2, with unresolved D. This CDR3 comprises 13 residues. With 6 bases removed from V and 0 bases from J, the gap between germline ends came to 5 bases. In DNA form, the CDR3 reads TGTGCCAGCAGCTTTACGAACACCGGGGAGCTGTTTTTT. This translates into CASSFTNTGELFF.

V gene TRBV6-1 combines with J gene TRBJ2-3, with unresolved D. The V gene's germline CDR1 is MNHNS and CDR2 SASEGT. Trimming stripped 3 bases from V and 1 base from J, with 14 bases between. The CDR3 runs to 16 residues. The CDR3 loop is CASSDLSALGTDTQYF. CDR3 nucleotide sequence: TGTGCCAGCAGTGATTTATCCGCCTTAGGCACAGATACGCAGTATTTT.

The chain links TRBV19 to TRBJ1-4; no clear D. The CDR3 is 14 residues long. V was clipped by 4 bases and J by 4 bases, with 10 bases between them. Germline V gene lookup returns CDR1 LNHDA and CDR2 SQIVND (reference sequence). In DNA, the CDR3 is TGTGCCAGTAGTAGTACCGGGTTTAATGAAAAACTGTTTTTT. This translates into CASSSTGFNEKLFF.

The chain combines TRBV7-2 with TRBJ1-2; 9 bases are a match to TRBD1. Looked up from germline, CDR1 is SGHTA and CDR2 is FQGNSA. This CDR3 is built from 16 residues. V shed 3 bases, J shed 4 bases, and the junction held 9 bases outside the gene matches. The CDR3 is CASSFAPGTGSYGYTF. The CDR3 DNA reads as TGTGCCAGCAGCTTCGCCCCCGGGACAGGGTCCTATGGCTACACCTTC.

This chain joins TRBV9 and TRBJ2-3; perhaps TRBD2 as D (5 bases). The CDR3 is 17 residues long. V gave up 4 bases and J gave up 2 bases, with 20 bases separating them. The germline V gene has CDR1 SGDLS and CDR2 YYNGEE. The CDR3 protein is CASSPKVARLDTDTQYF. CDR3 DNA: TGTGCCAGCAGCCCCAAAGTAGCGCGTCTCGACACAGATACGCAGTATTTT.

V usage is TRBV5-1 and J usage is TRBJ1-1; TRBD1 matches 7 bases. The CDR3 is made up of 13 amino acids. V shed 4 bases, J shed 3 bases, and the junction held 3 bases outside the gene matches. CDR1 and CDR2 (germline): SGHRS, YFSETQ. The CDR3 sequence is CASSRDSYTEAFF. The CDR3 DNA reads as TGCGCCAGCAGCCGGGACAGTTACACTGAAGCTTTCTTT. The full variable domain, completed using reference TRBV5-1 and TRBJ1-1, is KAGVTQTPRYLIKTRGQQVTLSCSPISGHRSVSWYQQTPGQGLQFLFEYFSETQRNKGNFPGRFSGRQFSNSRSEMNVSTLELGDSALYLCASSRDSYTEAFFGQGTRLTVV.

The chain recombines TRBV5-1 with TRBJ2-5, with 7 bases that match TRBD1. The CDR3 loop spans 14 amino acids. CDR1 and CDR2 from the germline V gene are SGHRS and YFSETQ. Trimming removed 4 bases from V and 1 base from J; junction bases left unmatched: 4. The chain's CDR3 is CASSIGTVQETQYF. CDR3 bases: TGCGCCAGCAGCATCGGGACAGTCCAAGAGACCCAGTACTTC.

This clone was observed a few times. The chain has TRBV18 and TRBJ2-3; 11 nucleotides agree with TRBD2. With 4 bases clipped from V and 6 bases from J, the junction kept 9 bases outside the gene matches. The CDR3 is 16 residues long. Germline CDR1 KGHSH, CDR2 LQKENI. CDR3 amino acids: CASSLNSGGGRDTQYF. The CDR3 coding sequence is TGTGCCAGCTCACTGAATAGCGGGGGGGGACGCGATACGCAGTATTTT.

V gene TRBV1 combines with J gene TRBJ1-4; TRBD1, the table's D call, lacks a check against the DNA. TRBV1 is classified as a pseudogene. CDR3 length: 15 amino acids. The CDR3 spells CTSSQDRTPNEKLFF. CDR3 DNA sequence: TGCACCAGCAGCCAAGACCGGACACCTAATGAAAAACTGTTTTTT.

The chain recombines TRBV2 with TRBJ1-4; D unresolved. Germline V lookup: CDR1 SNHLY, CDR2 FYNNEI. V lost 3 bases and J 6 bases, leaving 11 bases between the germline ends. CDR3 length: 14 amino acids. The CDR3 reads CASSDARSYEKLFF. The DNA of the CDR3 is TGTGCCAGCAGTGATGCCAGGTCCTATGAAAAACTGTTTTTT. Full variable domain (missing parts from reference TRBV2 and TRBJ1-4): EPEVTQTPSHQVTQMGQEVILRCVPISNHLYFYWYRQILGQKVEFLVSFYNNEISEKSEIFDDQFSVERPDGSNFTLKIRSTKLEDSAMYFCASSDARSYEKLFFGSGTQLSVL.